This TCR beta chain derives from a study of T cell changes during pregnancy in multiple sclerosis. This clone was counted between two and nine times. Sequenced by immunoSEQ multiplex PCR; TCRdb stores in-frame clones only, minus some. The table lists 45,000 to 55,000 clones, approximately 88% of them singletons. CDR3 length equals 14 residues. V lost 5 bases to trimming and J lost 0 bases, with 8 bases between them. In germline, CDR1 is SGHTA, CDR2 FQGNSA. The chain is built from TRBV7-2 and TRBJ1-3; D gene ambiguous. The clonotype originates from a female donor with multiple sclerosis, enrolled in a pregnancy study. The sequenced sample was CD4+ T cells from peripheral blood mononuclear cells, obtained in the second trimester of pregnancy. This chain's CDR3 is CASSPSSSGNTIYF. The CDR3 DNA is TGTGCCAGCAGCCCTTCGTCCTCTGGAAACACCATATATTTT.